This T cell receptor beta chain was identified during a study of blood T cells in healthy people across ages. Notes on the study in general: Across the age range, TCR beta diversity per million T cells fell in a roughly linear way. The study found more naive CD4+ cells and higher diversity in long-lived than aged donors.

From germline, CDR1 is DFQATT and CDR2 SNEGSKA (reference sequence). The CDR3 runs 11 residues. V lost 3 bases, J lost 0 bases, and 2 bases lay in between. Through a sample-barcoded 5' primer and a J-beta primer mix, a second PCR was run for roughly 6 to 12 cycles. In TCRdb, the 5' RACE reads were re-called with MiXCR into one record per CDR3 protein. The table has about 570,000 distinct CDR3 sequences, 27% seen once. Worth noting for this clonotype: Its antigen is not identified.

This rearrangement joins TRBV20-1 to TRBJ2-5; D gene ambiguous. This receptor was identified in a woman aged 65 to 85 in good health. Sequencing used blood. CDR3 in DNA: TGCAGTGCTAGCTACCAAGAGACCCAGTACTTC. It specifies CSASYQETQYF.